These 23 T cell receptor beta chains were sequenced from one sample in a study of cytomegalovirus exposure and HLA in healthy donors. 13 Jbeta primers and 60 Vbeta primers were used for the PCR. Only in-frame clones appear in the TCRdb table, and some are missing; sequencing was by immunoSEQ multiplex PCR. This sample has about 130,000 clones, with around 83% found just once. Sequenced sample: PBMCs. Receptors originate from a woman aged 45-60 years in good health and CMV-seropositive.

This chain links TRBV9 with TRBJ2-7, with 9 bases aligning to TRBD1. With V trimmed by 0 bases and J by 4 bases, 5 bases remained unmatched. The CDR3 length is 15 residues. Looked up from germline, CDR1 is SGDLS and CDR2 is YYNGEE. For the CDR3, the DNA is TGTGCCAGCAGCGTAGGGACAGGGGTAACGTACGAGCAGTACTTC. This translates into CASSVGTGVTYEQYF.

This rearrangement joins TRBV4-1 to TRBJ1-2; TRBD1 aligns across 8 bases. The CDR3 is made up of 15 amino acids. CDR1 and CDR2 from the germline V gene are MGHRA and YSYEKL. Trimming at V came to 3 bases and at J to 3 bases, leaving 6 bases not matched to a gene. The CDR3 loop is CASSQDGTGDYGYTF. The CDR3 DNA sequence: TGCGCCAGCAGCCAGGATGGGACAGGTGACTATGGCTACACCTTC.

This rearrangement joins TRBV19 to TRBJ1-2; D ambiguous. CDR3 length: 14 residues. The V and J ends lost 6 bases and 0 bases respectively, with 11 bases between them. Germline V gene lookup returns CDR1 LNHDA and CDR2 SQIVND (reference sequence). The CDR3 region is CASRLALTNYGYTF. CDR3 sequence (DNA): TGTGCCAGTAGATTGGCCTTAACTAACTATGGCTACACCTTC.

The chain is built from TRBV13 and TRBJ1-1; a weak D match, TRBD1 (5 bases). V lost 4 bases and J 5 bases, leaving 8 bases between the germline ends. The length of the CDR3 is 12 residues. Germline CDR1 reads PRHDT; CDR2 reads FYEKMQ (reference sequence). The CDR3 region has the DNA TGTGCCAGCAGCTCCAGGGTGACTGAAGCTTTCTTT. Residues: CASSSRVTEAFF. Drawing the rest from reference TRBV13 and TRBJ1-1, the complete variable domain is AAGVIQSPRHLIKEKRETATLKCYPIPRHDTVYWYQQGPGQDPQFLISFYEKMQSDKGSIPDRFSAQQFSDYHSELNMSSLELGDSALYFCASSSRVTEAFFGQGTRLTVV.

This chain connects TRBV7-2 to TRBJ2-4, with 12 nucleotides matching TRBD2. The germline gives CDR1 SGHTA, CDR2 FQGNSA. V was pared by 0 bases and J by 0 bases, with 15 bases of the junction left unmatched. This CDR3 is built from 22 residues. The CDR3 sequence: CASSLAAWTSGAVSLAKNIQYF. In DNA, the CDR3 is TGTGCCAGCAGCTTAGCGGCGTGGACTAGCGGGGCTGTTTCCCTAGCCAAAAACATTCAGTACTTC.

DNA of the CDR3: TGTGCCTGGACAGGCCTGGACTATGGCTACACCTTC. Residues: CAWTGLDYGYTF. The chain links TRBV30 to TRBJ1-2; no firm D call. Trimming removed 4 bases from V and 3 bases from J, with 9 bases in between. Looked up from germline, CDR1 is GTSNPN and CDR2 is SVGIG (reference sequence). The CDR3 contains 12 residues.

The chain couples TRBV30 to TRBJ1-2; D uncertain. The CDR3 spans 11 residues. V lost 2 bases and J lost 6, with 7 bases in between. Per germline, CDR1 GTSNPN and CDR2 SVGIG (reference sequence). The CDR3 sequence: CAWSNLDGYTF. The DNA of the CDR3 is TGTGCCTGGAGTAACCTAGATGGCTACACCTTC.

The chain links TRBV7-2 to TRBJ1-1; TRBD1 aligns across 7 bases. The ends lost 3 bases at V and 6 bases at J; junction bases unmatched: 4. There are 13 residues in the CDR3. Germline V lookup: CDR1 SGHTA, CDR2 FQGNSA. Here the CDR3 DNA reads TGTGCCAGCAGCTTCAGACAGGGCGCTGAAGCTTTCTTT. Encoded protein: CASSFRQGAEAFF.

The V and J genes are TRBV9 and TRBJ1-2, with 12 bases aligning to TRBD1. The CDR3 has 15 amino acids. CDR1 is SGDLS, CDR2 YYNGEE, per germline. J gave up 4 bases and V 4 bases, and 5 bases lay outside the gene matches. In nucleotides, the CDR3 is TGTGCCAGCAGCTTGGGACAGGGGGCAACCTATGGCTACACCTTC. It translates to CASSLGQGATYGYTF.

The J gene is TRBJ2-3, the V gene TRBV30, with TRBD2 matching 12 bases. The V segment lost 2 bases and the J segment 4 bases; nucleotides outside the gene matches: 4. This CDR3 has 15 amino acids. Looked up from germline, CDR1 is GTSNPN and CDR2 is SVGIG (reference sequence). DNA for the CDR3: TGTGCCTGGAGTCGTCTAGCGGGAGGGGCAGATACGCAGTATTTT. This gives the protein CAWSRLAGGADTQYF.

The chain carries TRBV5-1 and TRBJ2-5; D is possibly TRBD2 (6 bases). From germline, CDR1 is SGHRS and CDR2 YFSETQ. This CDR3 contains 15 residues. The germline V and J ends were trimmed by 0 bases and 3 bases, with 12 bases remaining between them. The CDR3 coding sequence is TGCGCCAGCAGCTTGGCCGGGATAGCGGAAGAGACCCAGTACTTC. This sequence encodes CASSLAGIAEETQYF.

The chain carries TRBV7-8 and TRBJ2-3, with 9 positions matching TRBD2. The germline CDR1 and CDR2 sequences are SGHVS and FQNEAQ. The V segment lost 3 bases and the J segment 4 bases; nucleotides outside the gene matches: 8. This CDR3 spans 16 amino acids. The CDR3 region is CASSFLVAGAADTQYF. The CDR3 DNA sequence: TGTGCCAGCAGCTTTTTGGTAGCGGGGGCCGCAGATACGCAGTATTTT.

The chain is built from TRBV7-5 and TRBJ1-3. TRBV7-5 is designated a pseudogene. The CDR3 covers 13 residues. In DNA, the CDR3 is TGTGCCAGAAGCGCCCCGAGGGGAAACACCATATATTTT. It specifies CARSAPRGNTIYF.

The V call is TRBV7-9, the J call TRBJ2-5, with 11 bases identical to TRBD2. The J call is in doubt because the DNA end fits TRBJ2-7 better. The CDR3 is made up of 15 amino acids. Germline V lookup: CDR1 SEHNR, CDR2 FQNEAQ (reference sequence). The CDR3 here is CASSQLAGEGYEQYF. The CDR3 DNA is TGTGCCAGCAGCCAACTAGCGGGAGAGGGGTACGAGCAGTACTTC.

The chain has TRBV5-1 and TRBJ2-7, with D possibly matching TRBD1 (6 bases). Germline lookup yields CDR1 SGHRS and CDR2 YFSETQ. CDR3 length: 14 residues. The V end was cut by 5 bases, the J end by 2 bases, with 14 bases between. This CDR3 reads CASRSQGSPYEQYF. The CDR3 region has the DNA TGCGCCAGCAGATCGCAGGGGAGCCCCTACGAGCAGTACTTC.

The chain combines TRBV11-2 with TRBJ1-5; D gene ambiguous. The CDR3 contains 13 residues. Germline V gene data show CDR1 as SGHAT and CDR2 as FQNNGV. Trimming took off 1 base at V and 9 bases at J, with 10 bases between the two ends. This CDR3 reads CASSLVGGAPQHF. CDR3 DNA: TGTGCCAGCAGCTTAGTAGGCGGAGCGCCCCAGCATTTT. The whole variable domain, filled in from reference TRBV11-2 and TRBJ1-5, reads EAGVAQSPRYKIIEKRQSVAFWCNPISGHATLYWYQQILGQGPKLLIQFQNNGVVDDSQLPKDRFSAERLKGVDSTLKIQPAKLEDSAVYLCASSLVGGAPQHFGDGTRLSIL.

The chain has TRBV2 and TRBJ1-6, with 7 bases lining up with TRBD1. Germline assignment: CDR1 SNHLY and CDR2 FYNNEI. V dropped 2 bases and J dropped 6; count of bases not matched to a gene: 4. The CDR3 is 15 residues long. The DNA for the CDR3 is TGTGCCAGCAGTGAAAAGGGACAGATTAATTCACCCCTCCACTTT. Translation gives CASSEKGQINSPLHF.

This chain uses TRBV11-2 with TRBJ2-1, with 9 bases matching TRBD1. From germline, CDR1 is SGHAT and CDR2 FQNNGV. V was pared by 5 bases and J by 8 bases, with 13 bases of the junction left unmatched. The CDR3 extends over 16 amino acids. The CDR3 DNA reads TGTGCCAGCAGCCCAACCCGACAGGGGGGTAGACATGAGCAGTTCTTC. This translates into CASSPTRQGGRHEQFF.

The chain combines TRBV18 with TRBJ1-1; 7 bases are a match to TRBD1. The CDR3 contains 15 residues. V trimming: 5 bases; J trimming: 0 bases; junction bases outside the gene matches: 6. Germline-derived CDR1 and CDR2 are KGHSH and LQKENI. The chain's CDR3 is CASSSLQGLNTEAFF. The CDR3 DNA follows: TGTGCCAGCTCATCGCTACAGGGGTTGAACACTGAAGCTTTCTTT.

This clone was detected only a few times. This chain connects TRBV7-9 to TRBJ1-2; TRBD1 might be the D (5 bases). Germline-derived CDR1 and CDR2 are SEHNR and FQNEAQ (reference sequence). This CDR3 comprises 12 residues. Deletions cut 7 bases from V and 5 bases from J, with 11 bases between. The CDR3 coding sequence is TGTGCCAGCAACCGGGGGGGTTATGGCTACACCTTC. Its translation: CASNRGGYGYTF. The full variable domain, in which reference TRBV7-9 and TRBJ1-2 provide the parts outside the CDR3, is DTGVSQNPRHKITKRGQNVTFRCDPISEHNRLYWYRQTLGQGPEFLTYFQNEAQLEKSRLLSDRFSAERPKGSFSTLEIQRTEQGDSAMYLCASNRGGYGYTFGSGTRLTVV.

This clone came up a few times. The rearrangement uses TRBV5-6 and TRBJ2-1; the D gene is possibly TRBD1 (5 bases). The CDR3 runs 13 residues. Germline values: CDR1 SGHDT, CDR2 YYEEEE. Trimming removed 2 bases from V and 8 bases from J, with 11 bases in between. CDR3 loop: CASSFRVSDEQFF. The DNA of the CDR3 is TGTGCCAGCAGCTTCAGGGTAAGCGATGAGCAGTTCTTC.

Here the CDR3 reads CASSPRQGYGNTIYF. CDR3 DNA sequence: TGTGCCAGCAGCCCCCGACAGGGCTACGGAAACACCATATATTTT. The genes are TRBV9 and TRBJ1-3; TRBD1 matches 7 bases. V shed 4 bases and J 4 bases; nucleotides not matched to a gene: 8. The CDR3 length is 15 residues. CDR1 is SGDLS, CDR2 YYNGEE, per germline.

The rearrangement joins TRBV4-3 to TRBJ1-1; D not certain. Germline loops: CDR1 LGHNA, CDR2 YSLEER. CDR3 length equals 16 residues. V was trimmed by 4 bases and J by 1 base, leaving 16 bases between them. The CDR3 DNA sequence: TGCGCCAGCAGCCCCGAGGTGTGGAGGCAGAACACTGAAGCTTTCTTT. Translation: CASSPEVWRQNTEAFF.